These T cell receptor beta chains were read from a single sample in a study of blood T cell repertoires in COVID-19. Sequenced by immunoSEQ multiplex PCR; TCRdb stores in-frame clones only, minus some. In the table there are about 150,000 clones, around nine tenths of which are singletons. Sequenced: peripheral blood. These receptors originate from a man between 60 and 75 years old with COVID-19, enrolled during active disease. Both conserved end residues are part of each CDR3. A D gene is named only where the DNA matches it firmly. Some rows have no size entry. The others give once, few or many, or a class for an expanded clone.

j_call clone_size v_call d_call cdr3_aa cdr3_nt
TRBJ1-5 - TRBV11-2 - CASSLGDSNQPQHF TGTGCCAGCAGCTTGGGAGATAGCAATCAGCCCCAGCATTTT
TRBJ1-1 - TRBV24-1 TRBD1 CATLGQGGTEAFF TGTGCCACCCTGGGACAGGGAGGCACTGAAGCTTTCTTT
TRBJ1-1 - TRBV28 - CASSFTYQGIEAFF TGTGCCAGCAGTTTTACGTATCAGGGGATTGAAGCTTTCTTT
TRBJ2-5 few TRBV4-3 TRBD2 CASSPTSGGPQTQYF TGCGCCAGCAGTCCGACTAGCGGGGGGCCACAGACCCAGTACTTC
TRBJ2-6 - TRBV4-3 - CASSQDNVDSLLGANVLTF TGCGCCAGCAGCCAAGATAATGTGGACTCTCTTTTGGGGGCCAACGTCCTGACTTTC
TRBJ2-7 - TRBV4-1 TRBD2 CASSQPRTSGRFHEQYF TGCGCCAGCAGCCAACCTAGGACTAGCGGGAGGTTCCACGAGCAGTACTTC
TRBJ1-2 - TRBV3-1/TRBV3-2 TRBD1 CASSQPPGQGFYGYTF TGTGCCAGCAGCCAACCTCCGGGACAGGGGTTCTATGGCTACACCTTC
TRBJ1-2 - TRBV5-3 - CARIQVGGHGYTF TGTGCCAGAATTCAGGTCGGGGGGCATGGCTACACCTTC
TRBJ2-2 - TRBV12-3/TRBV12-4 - CASSPQNTGELFF TGTGCCAGCAGTCCACAGAACACCGGGGAGCTGTTTTTT
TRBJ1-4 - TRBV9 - CASSVGGTGPDELFF TGTGCCAGCAGCGTAGGAGGTACAGGCCCCGATGAACTGTTTTTT
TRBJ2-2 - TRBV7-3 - CASSLTLPGELFF TGTGCCAGCAGCTTAACTCTCCCCGGGGAGCTGTTTTTT
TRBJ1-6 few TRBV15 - CATSKDLPGASSPLHF TGTGCCACCAGCAAAGACTTGCCAGGGGCGAGTTCACCCCTCCACTTT
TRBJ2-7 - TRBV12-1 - CASSSCPAGNSYEQYF TGTGCCAGCAGCTCCTGTCCGGCGGGGAACTCCTACGAGCAGTACTTC
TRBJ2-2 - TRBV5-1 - CASSQRSNTGELFF TGCGCCAGCAGTCAGCGGTCGAACACCGGGGAGCTGTTTTTT